This T cell receptor (beta chain) was retrieved from a study of blood T cell repertoires in COVID-19. In the study overall: Material from acute and convalescent COVID-19 was sourced from the United States, Italy and Spain. T cells, B-cell-depleted T cells, or PBMCs supplied cDNA or gDNA.

The CDR3 contains 15 residues. Per germline, CDR1 SEHNR and CDR2 FQNEAQ (reference sequence). V was cut by 2 bases and J by 4 bases, with 15 bases left in between. In the original analysis: Estimated nucleated cell counts came from reference gene primer amplification. The data were produced by immunoSEQ multiplex PCR, yet TCRdb's version contains in-frame clones alone and is incomplete. V, J and clone size were drawn from that table, and D and trimming were deduced from the DNA. This table has about 46,000 clones, about 90% appearing once. The sample comprised peripheral blood. This chain uses TRBV7-9 with TRBJ2-7; the D gene is possibly TRBD1 (5 bases). The clonotype was recovered from a human donor in a cohort sampled during active COVID-19. The CDR3 DNA follows: TGTGCCAGCAGCTTATTTGCAGGGAAGGGATACGAGCAGTACTTC. Translating it yields CASSLFAGKGYEQYF.